This is a list of T cell receptor beta chains from one sample in a study of CD8 T cells in ankylosing spondylitis. MiXCR was run by TCRdb on the 5' RACE reads, yielding one entry per CDR3 protein. The sample records some 85,000 distinct CDR3 sequences, about 9% being singletons. The specimen sequenced was blood, either unsorted or a sorted T cell fraction (not recorded which). These receptors all come from a male donor with ankylosing spondylitis. Both conserved end residues are trimmed from each CDR3. Not all rows give a size; the values are once, few, many and, for expanded clones, a class.

few,TRBV6-1,ASSDGTSIPNEQF
few,TRBV20-1,SARRYREGLGTDTQY
many,TRBV4-1,ASSHTSGSYNEQF
many,TRBV11-2,ASSLYPPGLSLRGTQY
few,TRBV6-2/TRBV6-3,ASTPLSGEVSYNEQF
many,TRBV20-1,SAGTSGRNEQF
many,TRBV30,AWSWRENTGELF
many,TRBV7-9,ASSFGGTPAF
-,TRBV5-6,ASFITGSGETQY
-,TRBV2,ASSVISYEQF
many,TRBV15,ATSRDRSKEQY
-,TRBV12-3/TRBV12-4,ASSNLDTQETQY
many,TRBV29-1,SVFSGSTHEQY
few,TRBV7-6,ASSGLWASDQTGELF
few,TRBV6-5,ASSYFSGTSGSYEQY
-,TRBV27,ASSLGRPRTEAF
-,TRBV10-2,ASSEVPSGRIEQF
few,TRBV19,ASQTRGFDFGGTEAF
-,TRBV7-6,ASSLSGGFTDTQY
many,TRBV20-1,SASNKGELF
many,TRBV20-1,SARAGQGTNEKLF
-,TRBV7-6,ASSLRTEDAYEQY